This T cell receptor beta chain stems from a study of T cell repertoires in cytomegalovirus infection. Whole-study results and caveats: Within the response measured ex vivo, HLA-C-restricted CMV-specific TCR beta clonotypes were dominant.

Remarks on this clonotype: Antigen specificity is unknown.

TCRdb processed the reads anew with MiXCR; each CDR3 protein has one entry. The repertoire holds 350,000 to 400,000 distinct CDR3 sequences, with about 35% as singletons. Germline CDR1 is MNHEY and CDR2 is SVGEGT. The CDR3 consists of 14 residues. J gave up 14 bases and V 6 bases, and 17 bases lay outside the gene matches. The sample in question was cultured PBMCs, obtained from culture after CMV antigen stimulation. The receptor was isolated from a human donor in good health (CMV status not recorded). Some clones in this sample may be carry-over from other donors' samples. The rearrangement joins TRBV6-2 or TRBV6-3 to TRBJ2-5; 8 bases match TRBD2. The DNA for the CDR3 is TGTGCCAGCAGACCCATCTCCGGGACTAGGCCTCCCTACTTC. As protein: CASRPISGTRPPYF.